This T cell receptor (beta chain) is drawn from a study of shared clonotypes between healthy human individuals. The assay ran at deep level. Evenly divided among several immunoSEQ plates was the genomic DNA of each subset. Produced via immunoSEQ multiplex PCR; TCRdb's table is partial and in-frame only. The sample lists about 1 million clones; around 74% were seen once. Naive CD45RA+ and memory CD45RA-negative subsets were split from CD4+ cells. Study conclusions and caveats: Some naive CD4 clonotypes, around 5%, turned up in common across a handful of donors.

Notes on this clone: What it binds is not known.

This receptor was taken from a man in his late teens or twenties in good health. The sequenced material came from memory CD4+ T cells sorted from blood. Subset indicated: CD45RA-negative fraction.

As DNA, the CDR3 is TGTGCCACGCGGGAGGAGGTCACCGGGGAGCTGTTTTTT. Its protein product is CATREEVTGELFF. The chain uses TRBV10-3 and TRBJ2-2; 8 positions match TRBD2. The V gene end was trimmed by 10 bases and the J gene end by 4 bases; junction bases not matched to a gene: 5. The CDR3 is 13 amino acids. CDR1 and CDR2 (germline): ENHRY, SYGVKD.